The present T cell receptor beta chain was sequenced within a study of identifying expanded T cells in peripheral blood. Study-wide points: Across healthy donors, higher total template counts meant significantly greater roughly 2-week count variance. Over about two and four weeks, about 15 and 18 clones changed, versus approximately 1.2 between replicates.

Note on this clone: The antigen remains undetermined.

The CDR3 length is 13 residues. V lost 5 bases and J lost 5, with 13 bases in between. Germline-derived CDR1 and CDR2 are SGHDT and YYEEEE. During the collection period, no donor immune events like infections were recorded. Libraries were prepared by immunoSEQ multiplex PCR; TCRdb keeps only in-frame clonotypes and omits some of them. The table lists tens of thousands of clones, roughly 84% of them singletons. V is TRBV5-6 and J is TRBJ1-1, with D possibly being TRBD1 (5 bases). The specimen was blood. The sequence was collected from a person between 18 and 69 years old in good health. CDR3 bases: TGTGCCAGCAGTCCAGGGACGAGAACTGAAGCTTTCTTT. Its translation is CASSPGTRTEAFF. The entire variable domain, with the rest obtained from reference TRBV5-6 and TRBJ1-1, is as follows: DAGVTQSPTHLIKTRGQQVTLRCSPKSGHDTVSWYQQALGQGPQFIFQYYEEEERQRGNFPDRFSGHQFPNYSSELNVNALLLGDSALYLCASSPGTRTEAFFGQGTRLTVV.